This passage covers 21 T cell receptor beta chains from one sample sequenced in a study of beta chain features in type 1 diabetes. Expressed TCRB transcripts were sequenced because the entire RNA isolate underwent reverse transcription. Here immunoSEQ multiplex PCR was the method, and the copy in TCRdb shows in-frame clones only, minus some. Seen here are around 170,000 clones, roughly 9% observed once, and the top ten hold under 0.75%. These receptors have no known antigen. Whole-study results and caveats: Within each of all four CD4+ subsets, Type 1 diabetes patients had TCRB CDR3s that were moderately but significantly shorter.

Material: central memory CD4+ T cells from blood. The receptors were sampled from a woman aged 30 to 39 with type 1 diabetes.

This clone was counted a few times. This chain connects TRBV13 to TRBJ2-1; 7 bases fit TRBD2. The germline V gene encodes CDR1 PRHDT and CDR2 FYEKMQ (reference sequence). V trimming: 0 bases; J trimming: 4 bases; junction bases outside the gene matches: 3. The CDR3 has 15 residues. For the CDR3, the DNA is TGTGCCAGCAGCTTAGGGGCGGGAGCTTACAATGAGCAGTTCTTC. Translation: CASSLGAGAYNEQFF. Using reference TRBV13 and TRBJ2-1 for the parts outside the CDR3, the full variable domain is AAGVIQSPRHLIKEKRETATLKCYPIPRHDTVYWYQQGPGQDPQFLISFYEKMQSDKGSIPDRFSAQQFSDYHSELNMSSLELGDSALYFCASSLGAGAYNEQFFGPGTRLTVL.

This clone was seen more than once but under ten times. The genes are TRBV7-2 and TRBJ2-1; D may be TRBD2 (6 bases). The CDR3 is made up of 14 amino acids. CDR1 and CDR2 (germline): SGHTA, FQGNSA. Trimming pared 7 bases from V and 6 bases from J, leaving 16 bases between. CDR3 residues: CASTPRRAANEQFF. In nucleotides, the CDR3 is TGTGCCAGCACCCCTCGGAGGGCGGCCAATGAGCAGTTCTTC.

The table lists this clone with a few counts. The chain has TRBV28 and TRBJ1-4; 8 nucleotides align to TRBD1. The CDR3 extends over 16 amino acids. Unmatched junction bases numbered 11, after V lost 4 bases and J lost 7 bases. CDR1 and CDR2 (germline): MDHEN, SYDVKM. DNA for the CDR3: TGTGCCAGCAGTTCCTTACAGGGGGGCGCGTCTGAAAAACTGTTTTTT. As protein: CASSSLQGGASEKLFF.

The chain couples TRBV2 to TRBJ1-2, with D uncertain. Germline V gives CDR1 SNHLY, CDR2 FYNNEI. CDR3 length: 11 residues. Trimming left V 8 bases short and J 5 bases short, with 9 bases between. DNA for the CDR3: TGTGCCAGCCGGAGGGAATATGGCTACACCTTC. This codes for CASRREYGYTF. The complete variable domain, with remaining parts taken from reference TRBV2 and TRBJ1-2, reads EPEVTQTPSHQVTQMGQEVILRCVPISNHLYFYWYRQILGQKVEFLVSFYNNEISEKSEIFDDQFSVERPDGSNFTLKIRSTKLEDSAMYFCASRREYGYTFGSGTRLTVV.

Worth noting for this clone: The sample carries other DNA sequences with the same CDR3. The chain has TRBV30 and TRBJ1-2; tentative D call: TRBD1 (6 bases). Between the trimmed V and J ends, which lost 1 base and 5 bases, there was a span of 8 bases. CDR1 and CDR2 (germline): GTSNPN, SVGIG (reference sequence). This CDR3 has 12 residues. In DNA form, the CDR3 reads TGTGCCTGGAGTGCACAGGGTTATGGCTACACCTTC. This sequence encodes CAWSAQGYGYTF.

The V call is TRBV5-4, the J call TRBJ1-2, with a weak D call TRBD1 (5 bases). CDR3 length: 14 amino acids. The ends were cut back, 0 bases at V and 6 bases at J, with 12 bases in the middle. Germline V gene sequence: CDR1 SGHNT, CDR2 YYREEE (reference sequence). The CDR3 sequence: CASSLVHEGDGYTF. CDR3 DNA: TGTGCCAGCAGCTTGGTGCACGAAGGGGATGGCTACACCTTC.

The genes are TRBV5-4 and TRBJ2-2; 8 bases are a match to TRBD2. Trimming took 0 bases from V and 1 from J; bases not matched to a gene: 2. Germline lookup yields CDR1 SGHNT and CDR2 YYREEE (reference sequence). This CDR3 spans 16 amino acids. This CDR3 is CASSLGAGENTGELFF. The CDR3 DNA reads TGTGCCAGCAGCTTGGGAGCGGGAGAGAACACCGGGGAGCTGTTTTTT.

This chain uses TRBV5-1 with TRBJ2-1; TRBD2 matches at 11 bases. V was clipped by 3 bases and J by 6 bases; unmatched bases: 8. Germline V gene lookup returns CDR1 SGHRS and CDR2 YFSETQ. This CDR3 has 16 residues. CDR3: CASSSSLAGGGNEQFF. DNA of the CDR3: TGCGCCAGCAGCTCCTCCCTAGCGGGAGGAGGCAATGAGCAGTTCTTC.

This clone has just a few counts. The V and J genes are TRBV2 and TRBJ1-2; 10 bases match TRBD1. The germline CDR1 and CDR2 sequences are SNHLY and FYNNEI. The CDR3 spans 12 residues. The V and J ends lost 6 bases and 14 bases, in that order; junction bases with no gene match: 9. CDR3 region: CASRPGQGPLTF. The DNA of the CDR3 is TGTGCCAGCAGACCGGGACAGGGGCCTCTGACCTTC. Full variable domain (missing parts from reference TRBV2 and TRBJ1-2): EPEVTQTPSHQVTQMGQEVILRCVPISNHLYFYWYRQILGQKVEFLVSFYNNEISEKSEIFDDQFSVERPDGSNFTLKIRSTKLEDSAMYFCASRPGQGPLTFGSGTRLTVV.

A few counts support this clone. The chain combines TRBV19 with TRBJ2-7; D gene ambiguous. The germline V gene has CDR1 LNHDA and CDR2 SQIVND (reference sequence). The CDR3 totals 13 residues. The V end was cut by 7 bases, the J end by 3 bases, with 13 bases between. CDR3 residues: CASNRGRFYEQYF. DNA of the CDR3: TGTGCCAGTAATAGAGGTCGCTTCTACGAGCAGTACTTC.

The V and J genes are TRBV30 and TRBJ1-5, with 8 bases lining up with TRBD1. The CDR3 runs 15 residues. V shed 4 bases, J shed 1 base, and the junction held 6 bases outside the gene matches. The germline V gene encodes CDR1 GTSNPN and CDR2 SVGIG (reference sequence). The CDR3 is CAWTPGQGSNQPQHF. CDR3 nucleotides: TGTGCCTGGACTCCCGGACAGGGCAGCAATCAGCCCCAGCATTTT.

This clone was detected a few times. CDR3 bases: TGTGCCAGTAGCCCGGGGAAAGGGCCCGGGGAGCTGTTTTTT. This encodes CASSPGKGPGELFF. The J gene is TRBJ2-2, the V gene TRBV19, with D perhaps TRBD2 (5 bases). The CDR3 covers 14 residues. The germline gives CDR1 LNHDA, CDR2 SQIVND (reference sequence). Deletions cut 6 bases from V and 6 bases from J, with 14 bases between.

Here the CDR3 DNA reads TGTGCCAGCAGTGCCCGAAAGTCGAGGGATACGCAGTATTTT. Translating gives CASSARKSRDTQYF. The chain uses TRBV6-5 and TRBJ2-3; no clear D. Trimming took off 5 bases at V and 6 bases at J, with 15 bases between the two ends. The CDR3 length is 14 residues. From germline, CDR1 is MNHEY and CDR2 SVGAGI.

This chain's CDR3 is CASSLGTRTPMGYTF. The CDR3 nucleotides read TGTGCCAGCTCCCTTGGGACACGAACCCCGATGGGCTACACCTTC. This rearrangement joins TRBV18 to TRBJ1-2; D is possibly TRBD1 (6 bases). V was trimmed by 6 bases and J by 8 bases, leaving 22 bases between them. The length of the CDR3 is 15 residues. The germline gives CDR1 KGHSH, CDR2 LQKENI. Full variable domain (missing parts from reference TRBV18 and TRBJ1-2): NAGVMQNPRHLVRRRGQEARLRCSPMKGHSHVYWYRQLPEEGLKFMVYLQKENIIDESGMPKERFSAEFPKEGPSILRIQQVVRGDSAAYFCASSLGTRTPMGYTFGSGTRLTVV.

The chain employs TRBV30 and TRBJ1-1, with D hard to call. With 0 bases removed from V and 3 bases from J, the gap between germline ends came to 14 bases. The CDR3 totals 15 residues. The V gene's germline CDR1 is GTSNPN and CDR2 SVGIG (reference sequence). The DNA for the CDR3 is TGTGCCTGGAGTGTACGGAATACCCGGGACACTGAAGCTTTCTTT. This encodes CAWSVRNTRDTEAFF.

This clone was observed a few times. V is TRBV28 and J is TRBJ2-2; tentative D call: TRBD1 (5 bases). Germline V gene data show CDR1 as MDHEN and CDR2 as SYDVKM. This CDR3 spans 13 amino acids. The germline V and J ends were trimmed by 7 bases and 1 base, with 7 bases remaining between them. CDR3 bases: TGTGCCAGCATCGACAGGAACACCGGGGAGCTGTTTTTT. This translates into CASIDRNTGELFF.

The sample holds a few counts of this clone. The genes are TRBV7-3 and TRBJ2-7; 10 bases are a match to TRBD1. The trim removed 5 bases at V and 6 bases at J, leaving 4 bases unmatched. The germline V gene has CDR1 SGHTA and CDR2 FQGTGA. The CDR3 is 13 amino acids. The CDR3 DNA follows: TGTGCCAGCAGCCGGGACAGGGGATCCGAGCAGTACTTC. Residues: CASSRDRGSEQYF.

The chain couples TRBV19 to TRBJ2-1; tentatively, D is TRBD1 (5 bases). The germline V gene encodes CDR1 LNHDA and CDR2 SQIVND (reference sequence). The CDR3 spans 15 residues. V gave up 1 base and J gave up 2 bases, with 9 bases separating them. The CDR3 spells CASSIGQGAYNEQFF. Written as DNA, the CDR3 is TGTGCCAGTAGTATAGGCCAGGGCGCCTACAATGAGCAGTTCTTC.

The chain has TRBV14 and TRBJ2-1; TRBD2 is a possible D gene (5 bases). V was clipped by 1 base and J by 9 bases, with 10 bases between them. The germline V gene encodes CDR1 SGHDN and CDR2 FVKESK. The CDR3 extends over 13 amino acids. The CDR3: CASSQAGGGEQFF. CDR3 coding DNA: TGTGCCAGCAGCCAAGCTGGCGGAGGTGAGCAGTTCTTC.

J is TRBJ2-2 and V is TRBV5-4; 11 bases map to TRBD1. The germline V gene encodes CDR1 SGHNT and CDR2 YYREEE (reference sequence). The V gene end was trimmed by 5 bases and the J gene end by 6 bases; junction bases not matched to a gene: 9. The CDR3 is 16 residues long. The CDR3 DNA sequence: TGTGCCAGCAGTTCCGGACAGGGGGCCGTCGCCGGGGAGCTGTTTTTT. This encodes CASSSGQGAVAGELFF.

V is TRBV9 and J is TRBJ2-7, with TRBD2 matching 9 bases. The germline CDR1 and CDR2 sequences are SGDLS and YYNGEE. V was pared by 0 bases and J by 5 bases, with 3 bases of the junction left unmatched. The CDR3 loop spans 14 amino acids. The CDR3 spells CASSVEAGGNEQYF. DNA for the CDR3: TGTGCCAGCAGCGTAGAAGCGGGAGGTAACGAGCAGTACTTC. The whole variable domain, remainder taken from reference TRBV9 and TRBJ2-7, is DSGVTQTPKHLITATGQRVTLRCSPRSGDLSVYWYQQSLDQGLQFLIQYYNGEERAKGNILERFSAQQFPDLHSELNLSSLELGDSALYFCASSVEAGGNEQYFGPGTRLTVT.